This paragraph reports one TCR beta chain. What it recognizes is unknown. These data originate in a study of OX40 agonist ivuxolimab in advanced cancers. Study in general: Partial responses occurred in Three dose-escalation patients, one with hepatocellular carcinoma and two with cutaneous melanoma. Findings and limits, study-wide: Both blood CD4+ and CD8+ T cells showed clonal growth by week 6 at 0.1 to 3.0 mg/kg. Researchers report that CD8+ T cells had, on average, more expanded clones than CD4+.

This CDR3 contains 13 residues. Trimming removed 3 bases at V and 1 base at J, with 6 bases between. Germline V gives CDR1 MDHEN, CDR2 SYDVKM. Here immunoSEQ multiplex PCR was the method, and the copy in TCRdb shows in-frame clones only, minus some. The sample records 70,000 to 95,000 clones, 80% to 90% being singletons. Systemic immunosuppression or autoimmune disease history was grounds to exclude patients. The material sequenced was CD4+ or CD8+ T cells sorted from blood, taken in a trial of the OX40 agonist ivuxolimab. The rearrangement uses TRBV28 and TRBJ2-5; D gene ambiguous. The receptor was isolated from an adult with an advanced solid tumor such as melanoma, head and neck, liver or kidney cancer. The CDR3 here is CASSLGSQETQYF. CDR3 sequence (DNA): TGTGCCAGCAGTTTGGGCAGCCAAGAGACCCAGTACTTC.